The 18 T cell receptor beta chains below were found in one sample sequenced in a study of blood T cells in healthy people across ages. Combining a sample-barcoded 5' primer with a J-beta primer mix, a second PCR ran for roughly 7 to 11 cycles. TCRdb itself ran the 5' RACE reads through MiXCR, one entry per CDR3 protein. The sample holds 1.5 million to 2 million distinct CDR3 sequences, roughly 27% seen once. Material for sequencing was blood. These receptors came from a woman younger than 45 in good health.

The CDR3 loop is CASSSPQNTGGYTF. CDR3 sequence (DNA): TGTGCCAGCAGTTCGCCTCAAAACACCGGTGGCTACACCTTC. The V call is TRBV28, the J call TRBJ1-2; D is ambiguous. CDR3 length equals 14 residues. Trimming removed 4 bases at V and 7 bases at J, with 16 bases between. Germline CDR1 and CDR2: MDHEN and SYDVKM.

V and J are TRBV5-1 and TRBJ1-1; no reliable D call. The germline V gene has CDR1 SGHRS and CDR2 YFSETQ. The V and J ends lost 0 bases and 1 base respectively, with 10 bases between them. The CDR3 is 15 residues long. The CDR3 loop is CASSLAGQKNTEAFF. CDR3 DNA sequence: TGCGCCAGCAGCTTGGCCGGTCAGAAGAACACTGAAGCTTTCTTT.

This clonotype showed up just a few times. In DNA, the CDR3 is TGTGCCAGCGGAGGGAGGTCAACAGATACGCAGTATTTT. Translated, it gives CASGGRSTDTQYF. V usage is TRBV7-2 and J usage is TRBJ2-3; maybe TRBD2 (6 bases). In germline, CDR1 is SGHTA, CDR2 FQGNSA. The ends were cut back, 8 bases at V and 3 bases at J, with 12 bases in the middle. The CDR3 covers 13 residues.

The chain combines TRBV20-1 with TRBJ1-2, with D possibly matching TRBD1 (6 bases). The CDR3 is 13 residues long. Between the trimmed V and J ends, which lost 2 bases and 7 bases, there was a span of 14 bases. CDR1 is DFQATT, CDR2 SNEGSKA, per germline (reference sequence). The CDR3 spells CSARTPGVGGYTF. In DNA form, the CDR3 reads TGCAGTGCTAGAACCCCAGGGGTGGGTGGCTACACCTTC.

This chain joins TRBV9 and TRBJ2-3; 8 bases are a match to TRBD2. Germline V gene sequence: CDR1 SGDLS, CDR2 YYNGEE. V shed 0 bases, J shed 4 bases, and the junction held 10 bases outside the gene matches. The CDR3 loop spans 17 amino acids. The CDR3 protein is CASSVGAGGGLADTQYF. The CDR3 bases are TGTGCCAGCAGCGTAGGGGCGGGAGGAGGGTTAGCAGATACGCAGTATTTT.

This clonotype has more than one count but fewer than ten. One end of the junction is discordant with germline, which a read error may explain. The chain combines TRBV12-3 or TRBV12-4 with TRBJ1-2; D remains ambiguous. The CDR3 is 12 residues long. This CDR3 is CASSNNLLGCTF. CDR3 sequence (DNA): TGTGCCAGCAGTAACAATTTACTTGGCTGCACCTTC.

This clonotype was counted a few times. This chain joins TRBV20-1 and TRBJ2-3; D unclear. This CDR3 region has 15 residues. Per germline, CDR1 DFQATT and CDR2 SNEGSKA (reference sequence). V gave up 2 bases and J gave up 2 bases, with 14 bases separating them. The CDR3 loop is CSARMSYRYTDTQYF. In DNA, the CDR3 is TGCAGTGCTAGAATGAGCTATCGGTACACAGATACGCAGTATTTT.

This clonotype showed up just a few times. The chain recombines TRBV7-2 with TRBJ1-4, with D maybe TRBD1 (5 bases). Trimming removed 4 bases at V and 6 bases at J, with 12 bases between. Germline V gene lookup returns CDR1 SGHTA and CDR2 FQGNSA. The CDR3 spans 14 residues. Here the CDR3 reads CASSSQGTDEKLFF. The DNA of the CDR3 is TGTGCCAGCAGCTCTCAAGGGACGGATGAAAAACTGTTTTTT.

This clonotype was counted between two and nine times. The chain has TRBV4-3 and TRBJ2-4, with D unclear. The assigned J gene may be wrong: the sequence end matches TRBJ2-7 better. The CDR3 length is 15 residues. Germline V lookup: CDR1 LGHNA, CDR2 YSLEER. CDR3: CASSQDLHSSYEQYF. CDR3 in DNA: TGCGCCAGCAGCCAAGACTTGCACAGTTCCTACGAGCAGTACTTC.

With regard to this clonotype: A much more abundant neighbour one base away suggests this may be a read error. This chain joins TRBV20-1 and TRBJ2-4; maybe TRBD2 (7 bases). There are 14 residues in the CDR3. CDR1 and CDR2 from the germline V gene are DFQATT and SNEGSKA (reference sequence). For the CDR3, the DNA is TGCAGTGCTGAGGGGGGGGCAGCCAAAAACATTCGGTACTTC. Its protein product is CSAEGGAAKNIRYF.

The chain is built from TRBV18 and TRBJ2-1; 7 bases match TRBD2. Germline trimming cut 5 bases from V and 6 bases from J; bases unmatched to any gene: 10. Germline CDR1 is KGHSH and CDR2 is LQKENI. The CDR3 runs to 15 residues. The CDR3 protein is CASSEGRAGPNEQFF. The CDR3 DNA follows: TGTGCCAGCTCAGAGGGACGAGCGGGACCCAATGAGCAGTTCTTC.

This clonotype was found many times. The V gene is TRBV5-1, the J gene TRBJ2-7, with D unclear. The V gene's germline CDR1 is SGHRS and CDR2 YFSETQ. With 0 bases removed from V and 5 bases from J, the gap between germline ends came to 15 bases. The CDR3 sequence is 15 residues long. CDR3 amino acids: CASSLDAITGDEQYF. CDR3 nucleotides: TGCGCCAGCAGCTTGGATGCCATCACCGGAGACGAGCAGTACTTC.

The chain carries TRBV14 and TRBJ2-7; D is perhaps TRBD1 (5 bases). The V gene's germline CDR1 is SGHDN and CDR2 FVKESK. Between the trimmed V and J ends, which lost 0 bases and 3 bases, there was a span of 12 bases. The CDR3 length is 15 residues. CDR3 amino acids: CASSQDRQRIYEQYF. Here the CDR3 DNA reads TGTGCCAGCAGCCAAGATAGACAGAGGATCTACGAGCAGTACTTC.

The V and J genes are TRBV29-1 and TRBJ2-3; D not certain. There are 12 residues in the CDR3. Germline values: CDR1 SQVTM, CDR2 ANQGSEA. Trimming removed 5 bases from V and 4 bases from J, with 10 bases in between. This chain's CDR3 is CSVTLWADTQYF. The CDR3 DNA reads as TGCAGCGTTACCCTTTGGGCAGATACGCAGTATTTT.

A word on this clonotype: This sequence may be a read error, since a much larger clone differs from it by one base. The V gene is TRBV5-1, the J gene TRBJ1-2, with D uncertain. Per germline, CDR1 SGHRS and CDR2 YFSETQ. The CDR3 has 13 residues. The CDR3 coding sequence is TGCGCCGGCAGCTCCGAGGGAGGTGATGGCTACACCTTC. It yields the protein CAGSSEGGDGYTF.

Ten or more counts support this clonotype. The rearrangement uses TRBV28 and TRBJ2-1; D remains ambiguous. Germline CDR1 is MDHEN and CDR2 is SYDVKM. V was shortened by 9 bases and J by 2 bases, with 8 bases between the two germline ends. CDR3 length equals 12 residues. Written as DNA, the CDR3 is TGTGCCAGGTCGCGTACCTACAATGAGCAGTTCTTC. Its protein is CARSRTYNEQFF.

This clonotype has a handful of counts. The rearrangement uses TRBV15 and TRBJ2-6, with D perhaps matching TRBD2 (6 bases). The CDR3 is 16 residues long. CDR1 and CDR2 from the germline V gene are LNHNV and YYDKDF (reference sequence). The V gene lost 0 bases and the J gene lost 4 bases, with 10 bases spanning the gap. The CDR3 sequence is CATSRDGGVGANVLTF. DNA of the CDR3: TGTGCCACCAGCAGAGATGGAGGGGTCGGGGCCAACGTCCTGACTTTC.

The chain links TRBV20-1 to TRBJ2-1; tentative D call: TRBD2 (5 bases). The germline V gene has CDR1 DFQATT and CDR2 SNEGSKA (reference sequence). V was shortened by 3 bases and J by 3 bases, with 18 bases between the two germline ends. There are 16 residues in the CDR3. The CDR3 is CSASILIARNYNEQFF. The CDR3 nucleotides read TGCAGTGCTAGTATCCTCATAGCGCGAAACTACAATGAGCAGTTCTTC.